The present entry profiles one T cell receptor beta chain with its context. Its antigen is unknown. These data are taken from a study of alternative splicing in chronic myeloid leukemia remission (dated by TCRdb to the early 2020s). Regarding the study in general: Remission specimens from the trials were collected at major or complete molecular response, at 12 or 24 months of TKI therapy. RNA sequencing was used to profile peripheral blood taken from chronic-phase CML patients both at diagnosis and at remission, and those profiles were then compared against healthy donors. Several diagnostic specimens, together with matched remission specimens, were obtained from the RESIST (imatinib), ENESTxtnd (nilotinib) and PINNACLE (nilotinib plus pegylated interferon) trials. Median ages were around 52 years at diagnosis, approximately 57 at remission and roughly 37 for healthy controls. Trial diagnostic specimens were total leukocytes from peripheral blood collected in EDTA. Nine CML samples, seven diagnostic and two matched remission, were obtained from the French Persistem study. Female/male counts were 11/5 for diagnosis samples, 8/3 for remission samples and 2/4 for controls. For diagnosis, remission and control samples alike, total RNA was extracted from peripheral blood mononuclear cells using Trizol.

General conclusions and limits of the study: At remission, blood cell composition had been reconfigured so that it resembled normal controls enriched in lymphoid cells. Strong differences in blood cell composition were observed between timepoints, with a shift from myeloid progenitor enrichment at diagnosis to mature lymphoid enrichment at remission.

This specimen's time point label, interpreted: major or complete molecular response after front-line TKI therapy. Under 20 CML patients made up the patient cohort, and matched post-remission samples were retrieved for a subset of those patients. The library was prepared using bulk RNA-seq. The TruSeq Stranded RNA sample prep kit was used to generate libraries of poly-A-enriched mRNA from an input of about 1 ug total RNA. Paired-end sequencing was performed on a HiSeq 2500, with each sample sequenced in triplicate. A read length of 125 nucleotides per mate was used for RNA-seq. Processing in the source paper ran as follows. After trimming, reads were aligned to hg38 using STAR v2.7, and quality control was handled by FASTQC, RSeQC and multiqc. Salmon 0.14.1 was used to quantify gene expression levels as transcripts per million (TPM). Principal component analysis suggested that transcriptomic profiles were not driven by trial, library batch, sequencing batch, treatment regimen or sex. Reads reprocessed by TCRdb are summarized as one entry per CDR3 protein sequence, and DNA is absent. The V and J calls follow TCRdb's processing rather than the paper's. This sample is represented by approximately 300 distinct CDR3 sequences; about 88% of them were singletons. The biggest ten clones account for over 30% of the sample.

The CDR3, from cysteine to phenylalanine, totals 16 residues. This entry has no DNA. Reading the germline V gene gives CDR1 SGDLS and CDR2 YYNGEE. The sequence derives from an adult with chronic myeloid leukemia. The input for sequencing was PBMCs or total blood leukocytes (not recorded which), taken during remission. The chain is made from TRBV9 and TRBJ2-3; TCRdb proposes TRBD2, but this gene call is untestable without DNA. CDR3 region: CASSVGAGRSTDTQYF.